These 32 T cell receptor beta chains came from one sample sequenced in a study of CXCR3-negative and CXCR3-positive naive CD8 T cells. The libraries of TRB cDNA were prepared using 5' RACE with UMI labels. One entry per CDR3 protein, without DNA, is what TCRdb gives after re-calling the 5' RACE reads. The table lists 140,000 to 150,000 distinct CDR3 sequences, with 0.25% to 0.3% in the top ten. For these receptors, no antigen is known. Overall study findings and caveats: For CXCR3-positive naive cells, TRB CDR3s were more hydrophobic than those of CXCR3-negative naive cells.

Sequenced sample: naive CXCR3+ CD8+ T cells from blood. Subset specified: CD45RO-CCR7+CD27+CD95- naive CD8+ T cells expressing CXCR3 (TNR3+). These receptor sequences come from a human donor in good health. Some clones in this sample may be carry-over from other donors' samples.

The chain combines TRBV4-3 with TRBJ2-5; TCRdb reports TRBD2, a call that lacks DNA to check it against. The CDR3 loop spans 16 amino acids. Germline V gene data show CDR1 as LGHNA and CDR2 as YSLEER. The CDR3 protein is CASSQGWQRGVETQYF.

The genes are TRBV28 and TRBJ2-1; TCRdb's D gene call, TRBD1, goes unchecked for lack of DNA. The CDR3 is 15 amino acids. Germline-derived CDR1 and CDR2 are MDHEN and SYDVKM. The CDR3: CASSSGQEEYNEQFF.

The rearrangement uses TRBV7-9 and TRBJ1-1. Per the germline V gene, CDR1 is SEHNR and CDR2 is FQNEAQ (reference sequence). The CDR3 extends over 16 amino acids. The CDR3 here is CASSLVGPGELGRAFF.

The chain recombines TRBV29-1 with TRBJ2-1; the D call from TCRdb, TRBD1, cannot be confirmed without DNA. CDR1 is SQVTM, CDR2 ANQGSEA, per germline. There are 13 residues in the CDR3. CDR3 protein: CSVEERMGDEQFF.

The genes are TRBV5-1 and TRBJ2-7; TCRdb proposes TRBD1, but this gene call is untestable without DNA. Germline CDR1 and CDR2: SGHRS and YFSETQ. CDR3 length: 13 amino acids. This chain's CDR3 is CASRGVGSYEQYF.

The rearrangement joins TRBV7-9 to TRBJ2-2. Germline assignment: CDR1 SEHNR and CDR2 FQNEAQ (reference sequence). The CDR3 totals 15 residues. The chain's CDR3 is CASSPVAGSTGELFF.

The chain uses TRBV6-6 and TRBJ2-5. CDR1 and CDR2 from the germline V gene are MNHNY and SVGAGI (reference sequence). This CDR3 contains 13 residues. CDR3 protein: CASSDDVQETQYF.

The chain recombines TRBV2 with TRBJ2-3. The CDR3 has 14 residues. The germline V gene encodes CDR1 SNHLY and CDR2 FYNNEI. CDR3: CASRELPSTDTQYF.

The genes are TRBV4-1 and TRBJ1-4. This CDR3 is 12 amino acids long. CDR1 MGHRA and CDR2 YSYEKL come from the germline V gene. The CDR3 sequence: CASSQDYEKLFF.

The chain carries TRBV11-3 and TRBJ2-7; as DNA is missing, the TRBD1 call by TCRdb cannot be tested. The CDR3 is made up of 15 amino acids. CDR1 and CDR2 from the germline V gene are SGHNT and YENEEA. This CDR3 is CASSPWDRGAYEQYF.

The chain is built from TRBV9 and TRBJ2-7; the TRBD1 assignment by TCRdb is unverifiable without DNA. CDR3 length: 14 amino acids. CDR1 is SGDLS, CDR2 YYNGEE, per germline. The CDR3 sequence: CASSVGGVSYEQYF.

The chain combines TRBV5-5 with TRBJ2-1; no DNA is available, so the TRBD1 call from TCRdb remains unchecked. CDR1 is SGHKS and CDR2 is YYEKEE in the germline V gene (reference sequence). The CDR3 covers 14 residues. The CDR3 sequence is CASSIPDSDNEQFF.

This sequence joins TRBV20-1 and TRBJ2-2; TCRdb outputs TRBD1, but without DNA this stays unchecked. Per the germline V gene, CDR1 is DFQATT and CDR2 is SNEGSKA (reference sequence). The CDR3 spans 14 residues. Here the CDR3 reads CSASTGGYTGELFF.

This CDR3 is CASSSGGAGETQYF. The J gene is TRBJ2-5, the V gene TRBV7-9; TCRdb lists TRBD2, though no DNA is available to test this call. Germline-derived CDR1 and CDR2 are SEHNR and FQNEAQ (reference sequence). There are 14 residues in the CDR3.

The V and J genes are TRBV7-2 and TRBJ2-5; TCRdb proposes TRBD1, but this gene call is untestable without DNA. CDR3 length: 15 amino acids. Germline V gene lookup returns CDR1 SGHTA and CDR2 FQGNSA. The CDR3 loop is CASSWGTGGQETQYF.

The CDR3 protein is CASIREGDTQYF. The V and J genes are TRBV28 and TRBJ2-3; TCRdb's D gene call, TRBD2, goes unchecked for lack of DNA. Germline CDR1 reads MDHEN; CDR2 reads SYDVKM. CDR3 size: 12 residues.

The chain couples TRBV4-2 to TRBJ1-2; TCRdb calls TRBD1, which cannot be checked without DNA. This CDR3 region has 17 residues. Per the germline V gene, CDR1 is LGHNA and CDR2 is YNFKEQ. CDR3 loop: CASSQDIGQADPYGYTF.

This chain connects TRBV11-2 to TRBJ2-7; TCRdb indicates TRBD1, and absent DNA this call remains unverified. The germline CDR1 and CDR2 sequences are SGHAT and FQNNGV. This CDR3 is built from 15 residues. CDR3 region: CASSSDREPSYEQYF.

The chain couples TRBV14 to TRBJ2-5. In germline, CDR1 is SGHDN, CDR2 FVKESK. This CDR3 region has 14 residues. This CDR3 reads CASSQAVFQETQYF. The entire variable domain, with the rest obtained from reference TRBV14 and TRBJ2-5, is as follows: EAGVTQFPSHSVIEKGQTVTLRCDPISGHDNLYWYRRVMGKEIKFLLHFVKESKQDESGMPNNRFLAERTGGTYSTLKVQPAELEDSGVYFCASSQAVFQETQYFGPGTRLLVL.

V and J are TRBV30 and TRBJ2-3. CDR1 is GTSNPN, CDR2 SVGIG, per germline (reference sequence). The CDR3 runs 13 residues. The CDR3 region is CAWSVFSTDTQYF.

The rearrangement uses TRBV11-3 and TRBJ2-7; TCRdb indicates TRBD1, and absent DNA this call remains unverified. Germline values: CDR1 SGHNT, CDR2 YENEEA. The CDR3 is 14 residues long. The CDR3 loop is CASSYPGQGYEQYF. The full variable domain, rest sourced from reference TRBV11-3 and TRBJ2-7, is EAGVVQSPRYKIIEKKQPVAFWCNPISGHNTLYWYLQNLGQGPELLIRYENEEAVDDSQLPKDRFSAERLKGVDSTLKIQPAELGDSAVYLCASSYPGQGYEQYFGPGTRLTVT.

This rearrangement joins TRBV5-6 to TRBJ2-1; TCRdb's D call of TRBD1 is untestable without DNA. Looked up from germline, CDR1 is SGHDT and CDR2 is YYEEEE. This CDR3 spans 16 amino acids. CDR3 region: CASSWGTASSYNEQFF.

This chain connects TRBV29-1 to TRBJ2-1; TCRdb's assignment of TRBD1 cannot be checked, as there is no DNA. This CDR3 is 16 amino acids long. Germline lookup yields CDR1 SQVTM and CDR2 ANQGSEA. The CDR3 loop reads CSVALRGSGSYNEQFF.

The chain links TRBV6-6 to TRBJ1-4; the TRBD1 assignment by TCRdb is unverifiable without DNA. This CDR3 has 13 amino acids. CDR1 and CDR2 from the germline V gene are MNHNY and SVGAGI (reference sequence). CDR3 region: CASSSGGGEKLFF.

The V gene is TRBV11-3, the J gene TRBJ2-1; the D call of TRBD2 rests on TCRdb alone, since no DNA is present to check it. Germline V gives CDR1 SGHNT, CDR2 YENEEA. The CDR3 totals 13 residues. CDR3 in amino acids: CASSLRGTDEQFF.

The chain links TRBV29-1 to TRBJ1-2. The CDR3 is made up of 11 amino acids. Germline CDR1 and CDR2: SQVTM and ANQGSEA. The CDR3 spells CSARTTYGYTF.

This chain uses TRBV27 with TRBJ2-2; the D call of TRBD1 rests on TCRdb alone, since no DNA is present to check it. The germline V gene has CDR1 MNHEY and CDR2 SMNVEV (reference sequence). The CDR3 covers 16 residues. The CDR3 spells CASSDIRGRDTGELFF.

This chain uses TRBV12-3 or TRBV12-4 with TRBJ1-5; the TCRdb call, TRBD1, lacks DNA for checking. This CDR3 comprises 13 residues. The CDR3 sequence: CASTDTGEVPQHF.

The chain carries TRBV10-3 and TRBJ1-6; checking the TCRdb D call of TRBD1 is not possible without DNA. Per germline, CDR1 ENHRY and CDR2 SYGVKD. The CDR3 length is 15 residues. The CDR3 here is CAISETGSYNSPLHF.

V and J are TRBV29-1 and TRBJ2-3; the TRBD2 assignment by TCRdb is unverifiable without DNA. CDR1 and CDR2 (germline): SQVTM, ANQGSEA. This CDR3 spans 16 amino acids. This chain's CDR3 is CSVEDRQREYSDTQYF.

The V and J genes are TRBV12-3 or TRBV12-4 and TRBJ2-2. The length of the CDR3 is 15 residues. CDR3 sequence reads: CASSPRDTNTGELFF.

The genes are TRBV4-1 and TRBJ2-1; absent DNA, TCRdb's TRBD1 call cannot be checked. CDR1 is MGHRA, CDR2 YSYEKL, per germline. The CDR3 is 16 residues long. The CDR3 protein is CASSQATLAPVNEQFF.